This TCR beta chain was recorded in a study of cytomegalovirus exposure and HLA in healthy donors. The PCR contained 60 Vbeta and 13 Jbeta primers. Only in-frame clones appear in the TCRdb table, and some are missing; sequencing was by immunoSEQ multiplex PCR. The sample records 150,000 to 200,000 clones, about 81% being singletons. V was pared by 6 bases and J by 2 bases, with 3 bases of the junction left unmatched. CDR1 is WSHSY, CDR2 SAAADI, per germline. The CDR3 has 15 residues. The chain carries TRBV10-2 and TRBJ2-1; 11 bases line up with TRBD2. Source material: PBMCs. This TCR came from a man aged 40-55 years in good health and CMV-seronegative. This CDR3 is CASRIAGGPYNEQFF. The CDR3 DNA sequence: TGCGCCAGCAGAATAGCGGGAGGGCCCTACAATGAGCAGTTCTTC.